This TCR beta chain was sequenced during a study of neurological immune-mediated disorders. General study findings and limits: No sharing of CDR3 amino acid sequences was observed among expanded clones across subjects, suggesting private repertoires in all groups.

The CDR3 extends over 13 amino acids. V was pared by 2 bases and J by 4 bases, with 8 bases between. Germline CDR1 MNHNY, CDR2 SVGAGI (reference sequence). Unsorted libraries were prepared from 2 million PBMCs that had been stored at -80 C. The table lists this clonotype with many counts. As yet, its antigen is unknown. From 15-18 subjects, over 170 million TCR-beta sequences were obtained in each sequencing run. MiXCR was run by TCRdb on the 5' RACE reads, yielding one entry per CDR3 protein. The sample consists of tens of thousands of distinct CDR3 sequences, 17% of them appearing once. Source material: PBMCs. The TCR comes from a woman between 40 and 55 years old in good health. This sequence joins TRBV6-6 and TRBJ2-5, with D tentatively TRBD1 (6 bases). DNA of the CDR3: TGTGCCAGCAGTTACCAGGGGCGAGAGACCCAGTACTTC. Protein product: CASSYQGRETQYF.